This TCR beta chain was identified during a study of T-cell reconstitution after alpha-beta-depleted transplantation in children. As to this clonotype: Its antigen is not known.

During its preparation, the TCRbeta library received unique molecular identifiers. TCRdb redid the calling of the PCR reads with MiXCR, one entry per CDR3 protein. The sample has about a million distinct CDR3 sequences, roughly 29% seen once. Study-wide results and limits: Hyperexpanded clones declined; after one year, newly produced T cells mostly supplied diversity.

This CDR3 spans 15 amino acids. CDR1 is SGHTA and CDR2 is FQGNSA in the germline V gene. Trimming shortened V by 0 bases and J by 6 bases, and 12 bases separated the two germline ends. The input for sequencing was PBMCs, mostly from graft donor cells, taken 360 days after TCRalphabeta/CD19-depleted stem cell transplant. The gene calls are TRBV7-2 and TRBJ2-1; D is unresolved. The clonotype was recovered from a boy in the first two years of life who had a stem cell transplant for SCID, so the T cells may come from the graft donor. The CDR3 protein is CASSLALVGFNEQFF. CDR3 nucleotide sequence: TGTGCCAGCAGCTTAGCGCTCGTGGGCTTCAATGAGCAGTTCTTC.